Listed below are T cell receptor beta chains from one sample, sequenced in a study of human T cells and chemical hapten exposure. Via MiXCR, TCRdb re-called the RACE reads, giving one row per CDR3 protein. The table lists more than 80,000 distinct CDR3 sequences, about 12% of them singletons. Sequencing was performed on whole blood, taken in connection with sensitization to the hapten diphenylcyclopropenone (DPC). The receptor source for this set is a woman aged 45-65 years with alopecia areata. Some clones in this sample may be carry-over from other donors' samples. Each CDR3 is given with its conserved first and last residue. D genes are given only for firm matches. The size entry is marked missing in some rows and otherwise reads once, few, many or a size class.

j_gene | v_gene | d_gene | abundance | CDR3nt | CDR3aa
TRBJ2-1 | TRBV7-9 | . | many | TGTGCCAGCAGCTCTTCCGCCACCAACTACAATGAGCAGTTCTTC | CASSSSATNYNEQFF
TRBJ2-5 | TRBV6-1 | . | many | TGTGCCAGCAGTGCTAACCAAGAGACCCAGTACTTC | CASSANQETQYF
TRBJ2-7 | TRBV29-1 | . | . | TGCAGCGTTGATCTCGAGGGAGGGGGATACGAGCAGTACTTC | CSVDLEGGGYEQYF
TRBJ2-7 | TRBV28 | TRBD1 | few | TGTGCCAGCAGTTCGCCAGGGGGCAGCTACGAGCAGTACTTC | CASSSPGGSYEQYF
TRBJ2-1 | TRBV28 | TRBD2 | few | TGTGCCAGCAGACCAGGACTAGCGGGGCTCAATGAGCAGTTCTTC | CASRPGLAGLNEQFF
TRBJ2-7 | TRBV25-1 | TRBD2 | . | TGTGCCAGCAGTGTGGGGACTAGCGGGGTCCACGAGCAGTACTTC | CASSVGTSGVHEQYF
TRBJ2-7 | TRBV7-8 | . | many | TGTGCCAGCAGCCCCCAAAGGACCCATGCCTACGAGCAGTACTTC | CASSPQRTHAYEQYF
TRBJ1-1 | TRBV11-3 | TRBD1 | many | TGTGCCAGCAGCCCAGGACAGGGTAAGGTGAACACTGAAGCTTTCTTT | CASSPGQGKVNTEAFF
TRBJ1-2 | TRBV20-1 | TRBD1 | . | TGCAGTGCTGGAGGGACAGTGGATGGCTACACCTTC | CSAGGTVDGYTF
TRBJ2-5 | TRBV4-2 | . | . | TGTGCCAGCAGCCAAGATCAATTTCAGGGGATTTTCCAAGAGACCCAGTACTTC | CASSQDQFQGIFQETQYF
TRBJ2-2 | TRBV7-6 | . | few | TGTGCCAGCAGCTTAGCGCTTCGCAGGGGCAACACCGGGGAGCTGTTTTTT | CASSLALRRGNTGELFF
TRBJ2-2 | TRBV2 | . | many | TGTGCCAGCTCCCCAGCGGCCCGCCCCGGGGAGCTGTTTTTT | CASSPAARPGELFF
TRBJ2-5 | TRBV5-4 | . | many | TGTGCCAGCAGCTTGGCCGGTACAGAGACCCAGTACTTC | CASSLAGTETQYF
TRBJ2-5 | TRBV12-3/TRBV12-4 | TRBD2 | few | TGTGCCAGCAGCCACGGAAGACTAGCGACGTACCAAGAGACCCAGTACTTC | CASSHGRLATYQETQYF
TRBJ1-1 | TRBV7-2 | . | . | TGTGCCAGCAGCTTAGACTGGGGGAACACTGAAGCTTTCTTT | CASSLDWGNTEAFF
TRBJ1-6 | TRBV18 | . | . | TGTGCCAGTTCAGTCGGGGGATACTATAATTCACCCCTCCACTTT | CASSVGGYYNSPLHF
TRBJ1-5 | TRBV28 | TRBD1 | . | TGTGCCAGCAGTTCTTACAGGGGGTGGAATCAGCCCCAGCATTTT | CASSSYRGWNQPQHF
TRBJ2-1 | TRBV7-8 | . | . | TGTGCCAGCAGCTTAGGCTCGGGACAAGGGATAATAGAGCAGTTCTTC | CASSLGSGQGIIEQFF
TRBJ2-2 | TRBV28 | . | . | TGTGCCAGCAGTTTATGGTTGCAGGGAGGCACCGGGGAGCTGTTTTTT | CASSLWLQGGTGELFF
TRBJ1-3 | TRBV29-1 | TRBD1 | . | TGCAGCTTCCGGACAGGGGATTTCGCCGGAAACACCATATATTTT | CSFRTGDFAGNTIYF
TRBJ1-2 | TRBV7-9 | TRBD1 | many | TGTGCCAGCAGTCCCGGACAGGGTATAAGTGGCTACACCTTC | CASSPGQGISGYTF
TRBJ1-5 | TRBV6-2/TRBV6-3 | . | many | TGTGCCAGCAGTTATTATATGGGCGACAGCTTCCCCCAGCCCCAGCATTTT | CASSYYMGDSFPQPQHF
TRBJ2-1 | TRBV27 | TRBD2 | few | TGTGCCAGCCGCGCGGGGGGGTGGTACAATGAGCAGTTCTTC | CASRAGGWYNEQFF
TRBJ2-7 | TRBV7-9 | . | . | TGTGCCAGCAAAGTTGGCGAGGCCCAATACGAGCAGTACTTC | CASKVGEAQYEQYF
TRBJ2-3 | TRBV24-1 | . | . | TGTGCCACCAGTCGGGCAGGTTTCACAGATACGCAGTATTTT | CATSRAGFTDTQYF
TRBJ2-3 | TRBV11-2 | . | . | TGTGCCAGCAGCTTCCATCGGAAAAGCACAGATACGCAGTATTTT | CASSFHRKSTDTQYF
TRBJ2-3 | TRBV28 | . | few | TGTGCCAGCAGTTTTCGGGATACGCAGTATTTT | CASSFRDTQYF
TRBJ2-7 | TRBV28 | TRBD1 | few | TGTGCCAGCAGTTTATTAAACAGGGGGAGCTCCTACGAGCAGTACTTC | CASSLLNRGSSYEQYF
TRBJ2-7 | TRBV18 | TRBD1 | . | TGTGCCAGCTCACCCCTACCGGGACAGGGGGCTTTCCACGAGCAGTACTTC | CASSPLPGQGAFHEQYF
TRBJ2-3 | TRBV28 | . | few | TGTGCCAGCAGTTTGAGTAGGGGAGAGAAAGATACGCAGTATTTT | CASSLSRGEKDTQYF
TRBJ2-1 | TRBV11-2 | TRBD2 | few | TGTGCCAGCAGCCGCGGGACTAGCGGGAATTTCGATGAGCAGTTCTTC | CASSRGTSGNFDEQFF
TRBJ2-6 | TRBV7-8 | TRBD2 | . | TGTGCCAGTCAGCGGGAGGCCTCTGGGGCCAACGTCCTGACTTTC | CASQREASGANVLTF
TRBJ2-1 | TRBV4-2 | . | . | TGTGCCAGCAGCCAAGATCGGGGGCTAGGGGAAAATGAGCAGTTCTTC | CASSQDRGLGENEQFF
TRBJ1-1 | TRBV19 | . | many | TGTGCCAGTAGTATTCAGGACTTGAACACTGAAGCTTTCTTT | CASSIQDLNTEAFF
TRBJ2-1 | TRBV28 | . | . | TGTGCCAGCAGTTTCCATACCCTTTACAGCTCCTACAATGAGCAGTTCTTC | CASSFHTLYSSYNEQFF
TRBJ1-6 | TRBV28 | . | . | TGTGCCAGCCGAGGAAGTTCACCCCTCCACTTT | CASRGSSPLHF
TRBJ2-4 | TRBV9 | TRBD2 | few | TGTGCCAGCAGTGCGGGGGGTCTAGCCAAAAACATTCAGTACTTC | CASSAGGLAKNIQYF
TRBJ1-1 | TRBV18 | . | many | TGTGCCAGCTCACCACCGTCCAGAAACACTGAAGCTTTCTTT | CASSPPSRNTEAFF
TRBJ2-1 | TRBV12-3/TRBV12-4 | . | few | TGTGCCAGCAGTTTGGTGTCGGGCCATGAGCAGTTCTTC | CASSLVSGHEQFF
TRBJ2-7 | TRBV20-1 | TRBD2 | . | TGCAGTGTCCCCGACCCCGGGGGGTACGAGCAGTACTTC | CSVPDPGGYEQYF
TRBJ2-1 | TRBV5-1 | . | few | TGCGCCAGCAGCCCCTTTGCCGAGCTGAAATGGTACAATGAGCAGTTCTTC | CASSPFAELKWYNEQFF
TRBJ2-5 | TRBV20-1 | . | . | TGCAGTGCTAGGGAAACTAGGAGGTTACGAGAGACCCAGTACTTC | CSARETRRLRETQYF
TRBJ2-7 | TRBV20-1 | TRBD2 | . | TGCAGTGCGGGGATAGCGGGGCGCTACGAGCAGTACTTC | CSAGIAGRYEQYF
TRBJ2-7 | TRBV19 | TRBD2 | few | TGTGCCAGTAGCCGGACTAGCGGGAACGAGCAGTACTTC | CASSRTSGNEQYF
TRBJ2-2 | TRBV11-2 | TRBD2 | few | TGTGCCAGCAGCTTAGTGCGCCTAGCGGGGAACACCGGGGAGCTGTTTTTT | CASSLVRLAGNTGELFF
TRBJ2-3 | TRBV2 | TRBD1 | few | TGTGCCAGCAATGAGGGGGCAACAGATACGCAGTATTTT | CASNEGATDTQYF